This T cell receptor beta chain was recorded in a study of long-term antiretroviral therapy in people with HIV. Looking at the study overall: Some samples came about a decade before the 2015 immediate-ART recommendation, and these were the earliest.

CDR1 and CDR2 (germline): SGHTS, YDEGEE. V trimming: 4 bases; J trimming: 11 bases; junction bases outside the gene matches: 9. CDR3 size: 13 residues. Survey level was the resolution at which the v3.0 immunoSEQ assay ran. Only in-frame clones appear in the TCRdb table, and some are missing; sequencing was by immunoSEQ multiplex PCR. The table includes 39,000 or so clones, over 70% detected once. Material: unsorted PBMCs, obtained 0.6 years after starting antiretroviral therapy. The rearrangement links TRBV5-8 to TRBJ1-1; TRBD1 matches at 9 bases. This TCR was recovered from a man between 18 and 29 years old with HIV. CDR3 sequence reads: CASSADRGLVAFF. The CDR3, as DNA: TGTGCCAGCAGCGCGGACAGGGGCCTGGTCGCTTTCTTT.